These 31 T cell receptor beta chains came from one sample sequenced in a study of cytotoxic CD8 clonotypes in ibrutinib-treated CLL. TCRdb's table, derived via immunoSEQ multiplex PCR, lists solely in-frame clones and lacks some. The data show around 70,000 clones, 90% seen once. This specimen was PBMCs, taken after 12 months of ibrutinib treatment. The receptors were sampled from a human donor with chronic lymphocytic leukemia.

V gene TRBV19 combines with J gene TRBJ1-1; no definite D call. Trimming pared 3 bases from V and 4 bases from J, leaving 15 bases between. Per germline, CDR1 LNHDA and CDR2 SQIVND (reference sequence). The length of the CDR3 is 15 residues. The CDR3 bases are TGTGCCAGTAGTATCCTCGGGGAGGGAAGCACTGAAGCTTTCTTT. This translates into CASSILGEGSTEAFF.

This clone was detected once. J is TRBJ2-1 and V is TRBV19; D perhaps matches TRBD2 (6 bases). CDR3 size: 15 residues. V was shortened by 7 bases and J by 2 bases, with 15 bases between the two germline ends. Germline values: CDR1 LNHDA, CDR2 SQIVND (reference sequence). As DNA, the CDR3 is TGTGCCAGTACCAGGGAGCGGGCAACCTACAATGAGCAGTTCTTC. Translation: CASTRERATYNEQFF.

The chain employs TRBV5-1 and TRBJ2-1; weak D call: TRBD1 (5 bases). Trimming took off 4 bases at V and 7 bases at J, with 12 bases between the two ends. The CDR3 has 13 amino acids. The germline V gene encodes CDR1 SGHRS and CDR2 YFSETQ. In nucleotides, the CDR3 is TGCGCCAGCAGCCAGGGCGCGTGGAATGAGCAGTTCTTC. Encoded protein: CASSQGAWNEQFF.

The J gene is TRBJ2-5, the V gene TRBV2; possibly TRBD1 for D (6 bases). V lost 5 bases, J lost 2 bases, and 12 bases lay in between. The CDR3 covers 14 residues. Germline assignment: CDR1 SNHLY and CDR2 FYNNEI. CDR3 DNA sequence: TGTGCCAGCAGTCCCTGGACAGAGCAAGAGACCCAGTACTTC. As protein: CASSPWTEQETQYF.

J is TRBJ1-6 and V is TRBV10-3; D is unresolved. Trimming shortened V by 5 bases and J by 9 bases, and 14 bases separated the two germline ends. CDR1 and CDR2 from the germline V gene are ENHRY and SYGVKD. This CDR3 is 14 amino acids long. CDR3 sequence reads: CAISRTELVSPLHF. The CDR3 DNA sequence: TGTGCCATCAGTCGGACCGAGCTAGTTTCACCCCTCCACTTT.

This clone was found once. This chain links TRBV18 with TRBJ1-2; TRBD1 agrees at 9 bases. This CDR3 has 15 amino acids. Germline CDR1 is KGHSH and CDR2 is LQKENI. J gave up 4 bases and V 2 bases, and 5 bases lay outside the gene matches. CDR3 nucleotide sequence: TGTGCCAGCTCACCAATAGGGACAGGGACCTATGGCTACACCTTC. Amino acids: CASSPIGTGTYGYTF.

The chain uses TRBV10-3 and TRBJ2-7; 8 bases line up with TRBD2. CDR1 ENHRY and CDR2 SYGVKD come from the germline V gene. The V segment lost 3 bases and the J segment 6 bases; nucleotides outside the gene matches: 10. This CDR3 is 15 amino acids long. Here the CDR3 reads CAISELASGPSEQYF. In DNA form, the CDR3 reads TGTGCCATCAGTGAATTAGCTAGCGGGCCTTCCGAGCAGTACTTC.

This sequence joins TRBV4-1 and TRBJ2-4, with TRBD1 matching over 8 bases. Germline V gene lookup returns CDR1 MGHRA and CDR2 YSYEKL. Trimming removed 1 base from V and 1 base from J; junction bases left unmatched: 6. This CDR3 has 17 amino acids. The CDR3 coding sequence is TGCGCCAGCAGCCAAGCCCCGGACAGGGACGCCAAAAACATTCAGTACTTC. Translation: CASSQAPDRDAKNIQYF.

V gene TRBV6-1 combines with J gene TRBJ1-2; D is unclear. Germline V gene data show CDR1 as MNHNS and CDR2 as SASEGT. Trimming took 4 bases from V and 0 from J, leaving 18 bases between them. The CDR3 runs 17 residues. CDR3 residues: CASSVSISIPPNYGYTF. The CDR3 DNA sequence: TGTGCCAGCAGTGTTAGCATTAGCATCCCACCTAACTATGGCTACACCTTC.

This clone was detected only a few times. The CDR3 bases are TGCAGCGTTGAAGATGGCCCCGAGGGTATCTACGAGCAGTACTTC. Amino acids: CSVEDGPEGIYEQYF. The gene calls are TRBV29-1 and TRBJ2-7; the D gene is possibly TRBD2 (5 bases). Germline loops: CDR1 SQVTM, CDR2 ANQGSEA. CDR3 length equals 15 residues. The V gene lost 0 bases and the J gene lost 3 bases, with 15 bases spanning the gap.

In DNA, the CDR3 is TGTGCCAGCTCACGACGACAGGCTCTGAACACTGAAGCTTTCTTT. Encoded protein: CASSRRQALNTEAFF. This rearrangement joins TRBV18 to TRBJ1-1, with D possibly being TRBD1 (6 bases). This CDR3 has 15 amino acids. Germline CDR1 reads KGHSH; CDR2 reads LQKENI. V was shortened by 4 bases and J by 0 bases, with 12 bases between the two germline ends.

The CDR3 protein is CASSFRDRNEKLFF. CDR3 in DNA: TGTGCCAGCAGCTTTCGAGACAGAAATGAAAAACTGTTTTTT. The chain has TRBV9 and TRBJ1-4, with D tentatively TRBD1 (5 bases). The CDR3 runs to 14 residues. V was clipped by 4 bases and J by 5 bases, with 12 bases between them. Looked up from germline, CDR1 is SGDLS and CDR2 is YYNGEE.

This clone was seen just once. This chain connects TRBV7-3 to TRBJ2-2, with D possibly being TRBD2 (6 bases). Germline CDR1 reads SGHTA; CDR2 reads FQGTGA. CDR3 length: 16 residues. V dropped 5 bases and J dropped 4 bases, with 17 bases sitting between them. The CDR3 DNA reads TGTGCCAGCAGCGATAGACTAGATGGGGTCACCGGGGAGCTGTTTTTT. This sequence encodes CASSDRLDGVTGELFF. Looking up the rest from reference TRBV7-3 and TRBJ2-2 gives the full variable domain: GAGVSQTPSNKVTEKGKYVELRCDPISGHTALYWYRQSLGQGPEFLIYFQGTGAADDSGLPNDRFFAVRPEGSVSTLKIQRTERGDSAVYLCASSDRLDGVTGELFFGEGSRLTVL.

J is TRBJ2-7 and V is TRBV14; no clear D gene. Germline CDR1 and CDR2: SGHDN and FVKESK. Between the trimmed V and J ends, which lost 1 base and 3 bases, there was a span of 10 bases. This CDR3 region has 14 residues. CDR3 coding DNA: TGTGCCAGCAGCCAAGCATTAGGCTTCTACGAGCAGTACTTC. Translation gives CASSQALGFYEQYF.

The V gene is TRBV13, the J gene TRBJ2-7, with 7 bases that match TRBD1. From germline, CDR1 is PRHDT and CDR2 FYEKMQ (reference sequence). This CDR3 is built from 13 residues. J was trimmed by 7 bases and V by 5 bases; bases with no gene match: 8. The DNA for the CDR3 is TGTGCCAGCAGCATACGGGACAGTCGGGAGCAGTACTTC. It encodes CASSIRDSREQYF.

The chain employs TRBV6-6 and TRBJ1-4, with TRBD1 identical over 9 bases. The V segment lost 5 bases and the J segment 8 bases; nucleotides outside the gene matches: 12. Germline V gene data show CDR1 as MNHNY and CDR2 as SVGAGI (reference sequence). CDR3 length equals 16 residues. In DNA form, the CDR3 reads TGTGCCAGCAGTAGTACAGGGGGCGTAGAGAGGGAAAAACTGTTTTTT. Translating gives CASSSTGGVEREKLFF.

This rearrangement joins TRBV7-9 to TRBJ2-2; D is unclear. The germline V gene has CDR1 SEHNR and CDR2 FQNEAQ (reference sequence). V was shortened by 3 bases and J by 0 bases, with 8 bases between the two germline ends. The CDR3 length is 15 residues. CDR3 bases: TGTGCCAGCAGCTTCGGCGGATCGAACACCGGGGAGCTGTTTTTT. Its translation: CASSFGGSNTGELFF.

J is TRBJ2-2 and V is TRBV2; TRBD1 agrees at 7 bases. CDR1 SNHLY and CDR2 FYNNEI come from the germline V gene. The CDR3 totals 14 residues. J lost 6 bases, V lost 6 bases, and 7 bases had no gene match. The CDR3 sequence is CASRAQGDAGELFF. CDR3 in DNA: TGTGCCAGCAGGGCGCAGGGGGACGCCGGGGAGCTGTTTTTT.

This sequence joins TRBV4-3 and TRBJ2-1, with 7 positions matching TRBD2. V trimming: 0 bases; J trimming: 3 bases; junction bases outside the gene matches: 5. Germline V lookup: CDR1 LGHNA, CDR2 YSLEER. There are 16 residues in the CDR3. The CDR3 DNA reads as TGCGCCAGCAGCCAAGATGGGACTACCAACTACAATGAGCAGTTCTTC. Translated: CASSQDGTTNYNEQFF.

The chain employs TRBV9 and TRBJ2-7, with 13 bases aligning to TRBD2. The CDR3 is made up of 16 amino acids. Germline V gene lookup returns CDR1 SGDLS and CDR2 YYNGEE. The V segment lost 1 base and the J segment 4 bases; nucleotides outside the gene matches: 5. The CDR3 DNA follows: TGTGCCAGCAGCGTACTAGGGACTAGCGGGACTTACGAGCAGTACTTC. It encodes CASSVLGTSGTYEQYF.

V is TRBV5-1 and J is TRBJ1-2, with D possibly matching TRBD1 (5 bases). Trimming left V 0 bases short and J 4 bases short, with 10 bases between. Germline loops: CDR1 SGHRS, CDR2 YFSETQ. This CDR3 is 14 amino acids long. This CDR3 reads CASSLEGVSYGYTF. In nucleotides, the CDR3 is TGCGCCAGCAGCTTGGAAGGGGTTAGCTATGGCTACACCTTC.

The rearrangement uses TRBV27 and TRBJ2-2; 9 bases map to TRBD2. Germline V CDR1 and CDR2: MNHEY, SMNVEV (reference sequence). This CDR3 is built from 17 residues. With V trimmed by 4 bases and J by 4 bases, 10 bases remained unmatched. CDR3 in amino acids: CASSSTAGTSTTGELFF. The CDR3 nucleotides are TGTGCCAGCAGTTCGACCGCCGGGACTAGCACCACCGGGGAGCTGTTTTTT.

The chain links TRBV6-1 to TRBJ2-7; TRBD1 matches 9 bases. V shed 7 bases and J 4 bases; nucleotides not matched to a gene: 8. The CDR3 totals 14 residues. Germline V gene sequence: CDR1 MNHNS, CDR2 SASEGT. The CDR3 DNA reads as TGTGCCAGCAACCCGGGACAGGGTGGGTACGAGCAGTACTTC. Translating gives CASNPGQGGYEQYF.

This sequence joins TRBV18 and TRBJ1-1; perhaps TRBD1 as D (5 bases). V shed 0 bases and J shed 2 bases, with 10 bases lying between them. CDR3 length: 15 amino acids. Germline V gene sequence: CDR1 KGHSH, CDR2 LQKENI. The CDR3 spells CASSPPGGANTEAFF. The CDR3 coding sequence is TGTGCCAGCTCACCACCGGGGGGAGCAAACACTGAAGCTTTCTTT. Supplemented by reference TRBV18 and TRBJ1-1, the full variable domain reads NAGVMQNPRHLVRRRGQEARLRCSPMKGHSHVYWYRQLPEEGLKFMVYLQKENIIDESGMPKERFSAEFPKEGPSILRIQQVVRGDSAAYFCASSPPGGANTEAFFGQGTRLTVV.

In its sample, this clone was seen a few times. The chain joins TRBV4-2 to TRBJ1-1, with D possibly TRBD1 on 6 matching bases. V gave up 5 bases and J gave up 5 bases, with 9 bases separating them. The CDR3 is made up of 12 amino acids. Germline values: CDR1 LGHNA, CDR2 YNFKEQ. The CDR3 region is CASSYGQTEAFF. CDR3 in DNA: TGTGCCAGCAGCTACGGACAGACTGAAGCTTTCTTT.

The CDR3 loop reads CASRWGQAYEQYF. The DNA of the CDR3 is TGTGCCAGCAGGTGGGGACAGGCCTACGAGCAGTACTTC. The V gene is TRBV6-1, the J gene TRBJ2-7; 8 bases line up with TRBD1. Germline V gives CDR1 MNHNS, CDR2 SASEGT. The CDR3 has 13 amino acids. The V gene end was trimmed by 6 bases and the J gene end by 2 bases; junction bases not matched to a gene: 3.

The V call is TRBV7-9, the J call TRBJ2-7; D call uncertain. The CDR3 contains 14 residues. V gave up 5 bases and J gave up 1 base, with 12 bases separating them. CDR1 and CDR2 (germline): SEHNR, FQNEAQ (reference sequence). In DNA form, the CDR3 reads TGTGCCAGCAGCGCTACAGAGCTATCCTACGAGCAGTACTTC. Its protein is CASSATELSYEQYF.

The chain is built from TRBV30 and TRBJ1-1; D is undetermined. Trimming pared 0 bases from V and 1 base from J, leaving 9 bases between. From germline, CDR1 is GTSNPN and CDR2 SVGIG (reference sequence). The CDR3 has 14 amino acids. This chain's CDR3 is CAWSVKGSNTEAFF. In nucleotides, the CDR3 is TGTGCCTGGAGTGTGAAGGGCTCGAACACTGAAGCTTTCTTT.

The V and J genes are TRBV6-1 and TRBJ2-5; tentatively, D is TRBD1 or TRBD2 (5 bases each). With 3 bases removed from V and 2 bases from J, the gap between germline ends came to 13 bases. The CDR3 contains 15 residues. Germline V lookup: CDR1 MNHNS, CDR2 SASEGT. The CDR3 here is CASSDDRDGQETQYF. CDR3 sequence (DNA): TGTGCCAGCAGTGACGACCGGGACGGACAAGAGACCCAGTACTTC.

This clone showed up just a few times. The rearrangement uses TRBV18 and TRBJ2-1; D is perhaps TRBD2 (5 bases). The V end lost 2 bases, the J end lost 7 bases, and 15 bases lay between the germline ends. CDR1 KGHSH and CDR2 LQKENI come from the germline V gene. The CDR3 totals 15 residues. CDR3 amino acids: CASSPNLLLGNEQFF. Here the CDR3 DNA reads TGTGCCAGCTCACCAAACCTACTACTAGGGAATGAGCAGTTCTTC. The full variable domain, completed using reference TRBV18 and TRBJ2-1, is NAGVMQNPRHLVRRRGQEARLRCSPMKGHSHVYWYRQLPEEGLKFMVYLQKENIIDESGMPKERFSAEFPKEGPSILRIQQVVRGDSAAYFCASSPNLLLGNEQFFGPGTRLTVL.

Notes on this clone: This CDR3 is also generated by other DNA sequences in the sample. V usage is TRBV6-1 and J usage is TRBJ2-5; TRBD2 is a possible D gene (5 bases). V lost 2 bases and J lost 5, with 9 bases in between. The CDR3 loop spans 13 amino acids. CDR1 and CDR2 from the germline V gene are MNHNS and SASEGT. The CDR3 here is CASSEIWEETQYF. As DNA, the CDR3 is TGTGCCAGCAGTGAAATTTGGGAGGAGACCCAGTACTTC.